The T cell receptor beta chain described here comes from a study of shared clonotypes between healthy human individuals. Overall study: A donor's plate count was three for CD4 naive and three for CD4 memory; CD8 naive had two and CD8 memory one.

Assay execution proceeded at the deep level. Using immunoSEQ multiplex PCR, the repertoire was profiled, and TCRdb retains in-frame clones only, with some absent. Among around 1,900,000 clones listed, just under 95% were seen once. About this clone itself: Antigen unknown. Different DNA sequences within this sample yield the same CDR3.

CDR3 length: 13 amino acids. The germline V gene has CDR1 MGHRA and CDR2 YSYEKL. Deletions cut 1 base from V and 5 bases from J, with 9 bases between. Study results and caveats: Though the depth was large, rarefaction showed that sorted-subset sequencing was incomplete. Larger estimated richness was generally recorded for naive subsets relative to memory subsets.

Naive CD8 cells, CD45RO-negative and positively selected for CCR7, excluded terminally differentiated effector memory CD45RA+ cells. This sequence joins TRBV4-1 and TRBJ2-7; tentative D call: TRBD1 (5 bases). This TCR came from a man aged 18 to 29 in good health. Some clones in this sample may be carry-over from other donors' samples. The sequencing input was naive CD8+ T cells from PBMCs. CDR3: CASSQALGDEQYF. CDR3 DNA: TGCGCCAGCAGCCAAGCGTTAGGGGACGAGCAGTACTTC.